The subject of this entry is one TCR beta chain. What it recognizes is unknown. Germline trimming cut 5 bases from V and 5 bases from J; bases unmatched to any gene: 13. Germline V gene sequence: CDR1 SGHAT, CDR2 FQDESV (reference sequence). The CDR3 is made up of 17 amino acids. This entry belongs to a study of Tregs in tolerant kidney transplant recipients. Study details: A roughly three-day belatacept mixed lymphocyte reaction, sometimes plus 5-day graft donor restimulation, preceded CD4+CD25+CD127- sorting. Findings of the study overall: Validation in larger populations is needed because few patients were studied.

This table comes from immunoSEQ multiplex PCR, and its TCRdb copy is limited to in-frame clones, with some not included. Of around 31,000 clones listed, approximately 80% are singletons. Sequenced input: Tregs from blood cultured with allogeneic cells. The sequence derives from a human donor in good health. The chain combines TRBV11-1 with TRBJ2-5; 11 bases agree with TRBD2. DNA of the CDR3: TGTGCCAGCAGCCTACTACTAGCGGGAGTCTCGGGGGAGACCCAGTACTTC. This translates into CASSLLLAGVSGETQYF.